The source of this TCR beta chain is a study of T cell responses to AZD1222 COVID-19 vaccine. General study results and limits: All repertoire sampling was performed exclusively after the peak T cell response. Only a handful of AZD1222 recipients were seropositive at baseline. Two doses of AZD1222 preceded a rise in Spike-specific TCR breadth and depth. Clonal diversity was possibly underestimated; the donors were predominantly white British and more often female.

The germline V gene has CDR1 KGHSH and CDR2 LQKENI. This CDR3 spans 15 amino acids. The J segment lost 1 base and the V segment lost 3 bases, leaving 2 bases of the junction unmatched. About this clone itself: Its specificity is unknown.

The data were produced by immunoSEQ multiplex PCR, yet TCRdb's version contains in-frame clones alone and is incomplete. The data show tens of thousands of clones, approximately 90% seen once. The receptor was derived from an adult in good health. The sample in question was peripheral blood, obtained on day 0 of AZD1222 vaccination. The rearrangement uses TRBV18 and TRBJ2-2; 7 bases map to TRBD1. In DNA, the CDR3 is TGTGCCAGCTCACCGCGACAGGGGAACACCGGGGAGCTGTTTTTT. This gives the protein CASSPRQGNTGELFF.